This passage covers 27 T cell receptor beta chains from one sample sequenced in a study of T-cell memory formation after mild COVID-19. Each CDR3 protein is one row after TCRdb ran MiXCR on the 5' RACE reads. Of around 99,000 distinct CDR3 sequences listed, approximately 15% are singletons. Sequenced material: PBMCs or a T cell subset sorted from them (not recorded which). These TCRs come from a man aged 18 to 29 who had mild COVID-19 (a few samples of this study predate the infection). Cell type and time point are not known.

This chain links TRBV7-9 with TRBJ1-3; D unresolved. V lost 5 bases, J lost 4 bases, and 12 bases lay in between. The CDR3 length is 14 residues. Germline V CDR1 and CDR2: SEHNR, FQNEAQ (reference sequence). The CDR3 coding sequence is TGTGCCAGCAGCCCGCTGTCCGAGGGAAACACCATATATTTT. It specifies CASSPLSEGNTIYF.

The chain uses TRBV4-3 and TRBJ2-5; 11 nucleotides align to TRBD2. Germline V gives CDR1 LGHNA, CDR2 YSLEER. The ends lost 1 base at V and 5 bases at J; junction bases unmatched: 9. The CDR3 extends over 17 amino acids. The CDR3 coding sequence is TGCGCCAGCAGCCAAGTGTTCAGACTAGCGGGGTCGGAGACCCAGTACTTC. This encodes CASSQVFRLAGSETQYF.

The V gene is TRBV7-3, the J gene TRBJ2-3; tentative D call: TRBD2 (7 bases). The V gene's germline CDR1 is SGHTA and CDR2 FQGTGA. This CDR3 is built from 14 residues. V lost 0 bases and J lost 6, with 10 bases in between. The CDR3 spells CASSLTGGHDTQYF. The DNA of the CDR3 is TGTGCCAGCAGCTTAACGGGGGGGCACGATACGCAGTATTTT.

At least ten counts were recorded for this clonotype. The V call is TRBV5-1, the J call TRBJ1-5; no reliable D call. This CDR3 contains 14 residues. The V gene's germline CDR1 is SGHRS and CDR2 YFSETQ. V was pared by 5 bases and J by 0 bases, with 9 bases between. CDR3 coding DNA: TGCGCCAGCAGGGACGGAGATAGCAATCAGCCCCAGCATTTT. Translated, it gives CASRDGDSNQPQHF.

This clonotype was detected a few times. The chain links TRBV7-8 to TRBJ1-1; 7 bases map to TRBD1. The V gene's germline CDR1 is SGHVS and CDR2 FQNEAQ. V shed 6 bases, J shed 4 bases, and the junction held 8 bases outside the gene matches. This CDR3 has 14 residues. The CDR3 spells CASSRTGVRTEAFF. The CDR3 DNA follows: TGTGCCAGCAGTCGTACAGGGGTACGCACTGAAGCTTTCTTT.

The chain couples TRBV27 to TRBJ1-1, with D maybe TRBD1 (6 bases). This CDR3 has 14 residues. The germline V gene has CDR1 MNHEY and CDR2 SMNVEV (reference sequence). The V end was cut by 7 bases, the J end by 5 bases, with 17 bases between. This CDR3 reads CASNPTGGVTEAFF. CDR3 DNA: TGTGCCAGCAACCCGACAGGCGGGGTAACTGAAGCTTTCTTT.

This clonotype was seen more than once but under ten times. The chain employs TRBV7-9 and TRBJ1-5; D is undetermined. The CDR3 sequence is 16 residues long. Germline CDR1 SEHNR, CDR2 FQNEAQ (reference sequence). The V end was cut by 4 bases, the J end by 0 bases, with 13 bases between. The CDR3 DNA reads TGTGCCAGCAGCTCCGAGGGCGGGGATAGCAATCAGCCCCAGCATTTT. Translation: CASSSEGGDSNQPQHF.

The rearrangement joins TRBV2 to TRBJ2-1, with 11 bases that match TRBD1. The V and J ends lost 6 bases and 4 bases, in that order; junction bases with no gene match: 5. In germline, CDR1 is SNHLY, CDR2 FYNNEI. This CDR3 contains 15 residues. The CDR3 DNA sequence: TGTGCCAGCAGAGCGGACAGGGGGCATTACAATGAGCAGTTCTTC. It codes for CASRADRGHYNEQFF.

The table lists this clonotype with a few counts. The rearrangement joins TRBV5-1 to TRBJ1-2; D perhaps matches TRBD1 (6 bases). CDR1 SGHRS and CDR2 YFSETQ come from the germline V gene. Trimming took 5 bases from V and 6 from J, leaving 14 bases between them. This CDR3 spans 13 amino acids. As DNA, the CDR3 is TGCGCCAGCAGGGTGGACAGAAAGGATGGCTACACCTTC. This gives the protein CASRVDRKDGYTF.

This clonotype came up a few times. J is TRBJ2-1 and V is TRBV7-9; TRBD2 matches at 7 bases. J was trimmed by 6 bases and V by 5 bases; bases with no gene match: 10. This CDR3 is built from 15 residues. In germline, CDR1 is SEHNR, CDR2 FQNEAQ (reference sequence). DNA for the CDR3: TGTGCCAGCAGCACCGCACTAGCGCGGGTCAATGAGCAGTTCTTC. Translated: CASSTALARVNEQFF.

This clonotype was counted ten times or more. The chain uses TRBV20-1 and TRBJ1-1; D remains ambiguous. Germline CDR1 is DFQATT and CDR2 is SNEGSKA (reference sequence). V was cut by 4 bases and J by 1 base, with 7 bases left in between. This CDR3 contains 12 residues. The CDR3 here is CSAIPGNTEAFF. The CDR3 DNA reads TGCAGTGCTATTCCGGGGAACACTGAAGCTTTCTTT.

The V call is TRBV11-2, the J call TRBJ1-2; D gene ambiguous. The CDR3 extends over 16 amino acids. Germline CDR1 SGHAT, CDR2 FQNNGV. V lost 3 bases and J lost 2, with 16 bases in between. DNA for the CDR3: TGTGCCAGCAGCTTTGCCCCCCGGACGGGCAACTATGGCTACACCTTC. Protein product: CASSFAPRTGNYGYTF. Combining the CDR3 with reference TRBV11-2 and TRBJ1-2 gives the whole variable domain EAGVAQSPRYKIIEKRQSVAFWCNPISGHATLYWYQQILGQGPKLLIQFQNNGVVDDSQLPKDRFSAERLKGVDSTLKIQPAKLEDSAVYLCASSFAPRTGNYGYTFGSGTRLTVV.

This clonotype came up a few times. V is TRBV6-5 and J is TRBJ2-1; 9 bases line up with TRBD2. V was pared by 7 bases and J by 9 bases, with 10 bases of the junction left unmatched. CDR1 and CDR2 (germline): MNHEY, SVGAGI. The length of the CDR3 is 14 residues. The CDR3 reads CASMEGGLATEQFF. The CDR3, as DNA: TGTGCCAGCATGGAAGGCGGACTAGCGACTGAGCAGTTCTTC.

V gene TRBV12-3 or TRBV12-4 combines with J gene TRBJ2-5; D is ambiguous. V lost 7 bases, J lost 5 bases, and 17 bases lay in between. The CDR3 covers 14 residues. For the CDR3, the DNA is TGTGCCAGCACCGATTCGACGACGTATGAGACCCAGTACTTC. Protein: CASTDSTTYETQYF.

There are many counts of this clonotype. J is TRBJ2-4 and V is TRBV7-9; no clear D gene. The CDR3 is 18 amino acids. V was cut by 1 base and J by 8 bases, with 24 bases left in between. Germline loops: CDR1 SEHNR, CDR2 FQNEAQ (reference sequence). CDR3 amino acids: CASSLGISLQTHRDIQYF. In DNA, the CDR3 is TGTGCCAGCAGCTTAGGGATTTCCTTGCAGACCCATCGGGACATTCAGTACTTC.

The chain is built from TRBV9 and TRBJ2-6; D not resolved. This CDR3 has 17 amino acids. V was clipped by 0 bases and J by 2 bases, with 12 bases between them. The germline CDR1 and CDR2 sequences are SGDLS and YYNGEE. CDR3: CASSVGEDGAGANVLTF. DNA for the CDR3: TGTGCCAGCAGCGTAGGCGAGGATGGGGCTGGGGCCAACGTCCTGACTTTC.

This clonotype has a count of ten or more. The chain has TRBV5-1 and TRBJ2-3; 8 bases are a match to TRBD1. J was trimmed by 1 base and V by 2 bases; bases with no gene match: 9. From germline, CDR1 is SGHRS and CDR2 YFSETQ. The CDR3 length is 17 residues. CDR3 region: CASSFLRTGSGTDTQYF. The CDR3 region has the DNA TGCGCCAGCAGCTTCCTGCGGACAGGGTCGGGCACAGATACGCAGTATTTT.

This clonotype showed up just a few times. V and J are TRBV7-2 and TRBJ2-1; weak D call: TRBD1 (5 bases). CDR1 is SGHTA and CDR2 is FQGNSA in the germline V gene. CDR3 length: 15 amino acids. V lost 3 bases to trimming and J lost 5 bases, with 14 bases between them. Here the CDR3 DNA reads TGTGCCAGCAGCTTTAGGGGCCCTCCTAACAATGAGCAGTTCTTC. Translation gives CASSFRGPPNNEQFF.

This clonotype was counted a few times. The V call is TRBV6-5, the J call TRBJ1-2; D ambiguous. Trimming stripped 6 bases from V and 5 bases from J, with 19 bases between. This CDR3 has 15 amino acids. The germline CDR1 and CDR2 sequences are MNHEY and SVGAGI. CDR3: CASRNPLGLAYGYTF. CDR3 in DNA: TGTGCCAGCAGAAACCCCCTAGGTCTAGCGTATGGCTACACCTTC.

The chain uses TRBV7-9 and TRBJ2-5; no reliable D call. CDR3 length equals 13 residues. Trimming shortened V by 3 bases and J by 5 bases, and 10 bases separated the two germline ends. Germline CDR1 reads SEHNR; CDR2 reads FQNEAQ (reference sequence). CDR3 region: CASSFQSEETQYF. The CDR3 nucleotides read TGTGCCAGCAGCTTTCAGTCGGAGGAGACCCAGTACTTC.

V gene TRBV7-9 combines with J gene TRBJ2-1; 9 bases agree with TRBD1. The CDR3 consists of 16 residues. The germline CDR1 and CDR2 sequences are SEHNR and FQNEAQ (reference sequence). V shed 5 bases and J 2 bases; nucleotides not matched to a gene: 7. The CDR3: CASSLRGDRAYNEQFF. The CDR3 DNA sequence: TGTGCCAGCAGCCTTAGAGGGGACAGGGCCTACAATGAGCAGTTCTTC.

This clonotype showed up many times. V and J are TRBV20-1 and TRBJ2-7, with no clear D. Between the trimmed V and J ends, which lost 6 bases and 3 bases, there was a span of 12 bases. The CDR3 runs to 12 residues. The V gene's germline CDR1 is DFQATT and CDR2 SNEGSKA (reference sequence). The CDR3 DNA reads as TGCAGTGCGGATCGGGCCAACTACGAGCAGTACTTC. It specifies CSADRANYEQYF.

Written as DNA, the CDR3 is TGCGCCAGCAGCCACCTCGGGGGGGATGGCTACACCTTC. The encoded protein is CASSHLGGDGYTF. V gene TRBV4-1 combines with J gene TRBJ1-2, with D perhaps matching TRBD1 (5 bases). V lost 3 bases, J lost 6 bases, and 11 bases lay in between. CDR1 is MGHRA, CDR2 YSYEKL, per germline. This CDR3 comprises 13 residues.

The chain joins TRBV7-9 to TRBJ1-1, with unresolved D. Trimming pared 2 bases from V and 0 bases from J, leaving 7 bases between. The V gene's germline CDR1 is SEHNR and CDR2 FQNEAQ (reference sequence). There are 14 residues in the CDR3. The CDR3 nucleotides read TGTGCCAGCAGCTTAAGGGTTCTGAACACTGAAGCTTTCTTT. Residues: CASSLRVLNTEAFF.

The sample holds many counts of this clonotype. The V call is TRBV20-1, the J call TRBJ2-7; 9 bases fit TRBD1. Looked up from germline, CDR1 is DFQATT and CDR2 is SNEGSKA (reference sequence). The CDR3 sequence is 12 residues long. V shed 5 bases and J 4 bases; nucleotides not matched to a gene: 3. The CDR3 bases are TGCAGTGCTCGGGACAGGGAGTACGAGCAGTACTTC. Amino acids: CSARDREYEQYF.

In its sample, this clonotype was seen many times. The CDR3 here is CASSLNTGELFF. The CDR3, as DNA: TGCGCCAGCAGCTTGAACACCGGGGAGCTGTTTTTT. V and J are TRBV5-1 and TRBJ2-2; D gene unclear. In germline, CDR1 is SGHRS, CDR2 YFSETQ. V was trimmed by 1 base and J by 2 bases, leaving 0 bases between them. This CDR3 contains 12 residues.

The V and J genes are TRBV12-3 or TRBV12-4 and TRBJ2-7; 10 positions agree with TRBD1. Trimming removed 6 bases from V and 0 bases from J; junction bases left unmatched: 5. The CDR3 consists of 15 residues. CDR3 in amino acids: CASSPGQGRSYEQYF. The CDR3 bases are TGTGCCAGCAGCCCGGGACAGGGGCGCTCCTACGAGCAGTACTTC.